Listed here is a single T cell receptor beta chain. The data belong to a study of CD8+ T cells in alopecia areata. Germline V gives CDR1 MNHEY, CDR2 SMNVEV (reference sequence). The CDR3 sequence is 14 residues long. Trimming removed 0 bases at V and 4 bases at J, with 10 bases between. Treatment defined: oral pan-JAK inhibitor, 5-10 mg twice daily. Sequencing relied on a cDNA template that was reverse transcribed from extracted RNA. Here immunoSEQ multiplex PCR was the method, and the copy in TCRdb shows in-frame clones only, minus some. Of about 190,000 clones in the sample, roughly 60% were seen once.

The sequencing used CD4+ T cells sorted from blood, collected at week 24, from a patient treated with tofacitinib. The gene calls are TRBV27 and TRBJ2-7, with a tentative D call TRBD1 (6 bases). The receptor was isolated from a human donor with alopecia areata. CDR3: CASSLSGTQYEQYF. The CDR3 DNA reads TGTGCCAGCAGTTTATCCGGGACACAATACGAGCAGTACTTC.